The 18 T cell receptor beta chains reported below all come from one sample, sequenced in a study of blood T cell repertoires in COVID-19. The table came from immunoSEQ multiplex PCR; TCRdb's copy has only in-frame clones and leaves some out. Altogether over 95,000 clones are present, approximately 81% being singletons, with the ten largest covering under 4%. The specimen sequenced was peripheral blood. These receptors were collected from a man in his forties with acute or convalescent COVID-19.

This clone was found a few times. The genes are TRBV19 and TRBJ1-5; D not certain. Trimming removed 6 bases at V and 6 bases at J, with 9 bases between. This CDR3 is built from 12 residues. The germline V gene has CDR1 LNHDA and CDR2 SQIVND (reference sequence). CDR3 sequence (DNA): TGTGCCAGTAGGGGCGGAGGTCAGCCCCAGCATTTT. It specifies CASRGGGQPQHF. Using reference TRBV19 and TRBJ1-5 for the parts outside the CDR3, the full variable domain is DGGITQSPKYLFRKEGQNVTLSCEQNLNHDAMYWYRQDPGQGLRLIYYSQIVNDFQKGDIAEGYSVSREKKESFPLTVTSAQKNPTAFYLCASRGGGQPQHFGDGTRLSIL.

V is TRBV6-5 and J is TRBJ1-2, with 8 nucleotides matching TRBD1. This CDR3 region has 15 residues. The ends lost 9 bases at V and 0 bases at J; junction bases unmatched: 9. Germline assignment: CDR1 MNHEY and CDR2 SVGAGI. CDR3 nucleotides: TGTGCCAGTGGACTTCCGGGACAGGCTAACTATGGCTACACCTTC. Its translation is CASGLPGQANYGYTF.

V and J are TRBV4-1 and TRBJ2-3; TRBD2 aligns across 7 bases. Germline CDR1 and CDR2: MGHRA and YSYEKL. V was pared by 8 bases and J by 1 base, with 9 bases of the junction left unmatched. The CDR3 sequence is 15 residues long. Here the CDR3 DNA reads TGCGCCAGCGGGACTATGGGTGTGGGCACAGATACGCAGTATTTT. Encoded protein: CASGTMGVGTDTQYF.

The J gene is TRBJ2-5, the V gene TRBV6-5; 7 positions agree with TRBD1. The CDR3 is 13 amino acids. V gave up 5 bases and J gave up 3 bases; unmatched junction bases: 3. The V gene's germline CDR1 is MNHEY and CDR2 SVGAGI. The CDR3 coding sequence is TGTGCCAGCAGTCATGGGACAGAAGAGACCCAGTACTTC. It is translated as CASSHGTEETQYF.

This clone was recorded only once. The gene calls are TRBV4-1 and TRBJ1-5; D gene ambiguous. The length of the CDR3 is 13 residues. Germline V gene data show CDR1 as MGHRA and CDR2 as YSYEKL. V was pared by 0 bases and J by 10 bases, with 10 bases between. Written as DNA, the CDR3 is TGCGCCAGCAGCCAAGAAGCGGGCTATCCCCAGCATTTT. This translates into CASSQEAGYPQHF.

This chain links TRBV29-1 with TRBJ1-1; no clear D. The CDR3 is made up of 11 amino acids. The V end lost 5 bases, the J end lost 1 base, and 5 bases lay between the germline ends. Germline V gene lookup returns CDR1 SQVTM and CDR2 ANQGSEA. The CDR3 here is CSVSWNTEAFF. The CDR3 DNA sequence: TGCAGCGTTTCATGGAACACTGAAGCTTTCTTT.

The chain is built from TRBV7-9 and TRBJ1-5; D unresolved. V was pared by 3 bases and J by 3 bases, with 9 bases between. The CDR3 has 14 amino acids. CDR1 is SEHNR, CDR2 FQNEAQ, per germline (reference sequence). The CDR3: CASSLGQDNQPQHF. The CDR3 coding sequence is TGTGCCAGCAGCTTGGGCCAAGACAATCAGCCCCAGCATTTT.

In DNA form, the CDR3 reads TGCGCCAGCAGCCAAGGGGAGAGATCGAAAACTGAAGCTTTCTTT. It is translated as CASSQGERSKTEAFF. The V call is TRBV4-1, the J call TRBJ1-1; D remains unclear. CDR1 and CDR2 (germline): MGHRA, YSYEKL. CDR3 length: 15 amino acids. Trimming left V 1 base short and J 5 bases short, with 14 bases between.

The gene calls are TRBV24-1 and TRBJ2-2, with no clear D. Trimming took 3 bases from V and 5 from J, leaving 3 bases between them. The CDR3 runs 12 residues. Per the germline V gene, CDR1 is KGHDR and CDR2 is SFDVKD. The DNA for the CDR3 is TGTGCCACCAGTGATGAGACCGGGGAGCTGTTTTTT. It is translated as CATSDETGELFF.

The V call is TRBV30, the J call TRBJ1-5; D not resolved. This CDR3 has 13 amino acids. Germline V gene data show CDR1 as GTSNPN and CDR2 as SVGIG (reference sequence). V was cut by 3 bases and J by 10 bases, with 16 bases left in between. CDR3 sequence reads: CAWSPGLSLPQHF. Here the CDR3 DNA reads TGTGCCTGGAGCCCGGGATTATCTCTACCCCAGCATTTT.

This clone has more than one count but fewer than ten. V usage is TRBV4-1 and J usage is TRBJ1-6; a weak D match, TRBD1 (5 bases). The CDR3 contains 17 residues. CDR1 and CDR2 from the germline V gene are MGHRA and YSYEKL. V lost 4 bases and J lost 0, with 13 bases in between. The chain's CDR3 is CASSPGMLSSYNSPLHF. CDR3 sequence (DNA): TGCGCCAGCAGCCCAGGGATGCTGAGCTCCTATAATTCACCCCTCCACTTT.

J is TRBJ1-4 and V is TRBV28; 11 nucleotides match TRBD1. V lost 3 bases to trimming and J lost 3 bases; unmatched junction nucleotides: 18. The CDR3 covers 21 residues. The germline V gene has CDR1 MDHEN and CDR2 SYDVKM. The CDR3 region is CASSFPSTVLWDRGANEKLFF. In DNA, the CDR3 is TGTGCCAGCAGTTTCCCGTCCACCGTCCTTTGGGACAGGGGGGCTAATGAAAAACTGTTTTTT.

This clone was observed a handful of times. The CDR3 loop is CASGTSGANTEAFF. The CDR3 DNA follows: TGTGCCAGCGGAACCTCAGGGGCCAACACTGAAGCTTTCTTT. The V call is TRBV5-8, the J call TRBJ1-1; D perhaps matches TRBD1 (6 bases). The CDR3 contains 14 residues. The germline gives CDR1 SGHTS, CDR2 YDEGEE. V gave up 7 bases and J gave up 2 bases, with 15 bases separating them.

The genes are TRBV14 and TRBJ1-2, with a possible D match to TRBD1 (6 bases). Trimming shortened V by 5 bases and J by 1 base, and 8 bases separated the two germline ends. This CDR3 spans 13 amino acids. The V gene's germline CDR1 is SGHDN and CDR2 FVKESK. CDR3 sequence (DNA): TGTGCCAGCAGCGGGGGCGGTAACTATGGCTACACCTTC. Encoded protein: CASSGGGNYGYTF.

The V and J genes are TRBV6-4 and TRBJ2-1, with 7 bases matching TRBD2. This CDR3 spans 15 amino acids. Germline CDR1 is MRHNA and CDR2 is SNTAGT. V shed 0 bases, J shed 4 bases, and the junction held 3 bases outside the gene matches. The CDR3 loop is CASSDSRGGYNEQFF. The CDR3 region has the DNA TGTGCCAGCAGTGACTCCCGCGGGGGTTACAATGAGCAGTTCTTC.

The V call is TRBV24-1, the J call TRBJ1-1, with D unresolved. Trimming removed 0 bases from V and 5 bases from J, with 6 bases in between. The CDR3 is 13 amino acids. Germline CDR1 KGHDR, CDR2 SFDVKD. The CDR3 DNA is TGTGCCACCAGTGATTTGGCGCCGACTGAAGCTTTCTTT. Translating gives CATSDLAPTEAFF.

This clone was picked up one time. CDR3: CASRTQGGEKLFF. The CDR3 coding sequence is TGTGCCAGCAGAACACAGGGGGGTGAAAAACTGTTTTTT. This rearrangement joins TRBV11-2 to TRBJ1-4; 8 nucleotides agree with TRBD1. Germline CDR1 SGHAT, CDR2 FQNNGV. The ends lost 6 bases at V and 7 bases at J; junction bases unmatched: 4. The CDR3 extends over 13 amino acids.

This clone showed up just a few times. The CDR3 DNA is TGTGCCTGGACCTCGAGAGGGACAGGGCGTGCTTCACCCCTCCACTTT. Protein sequence: CAWTSRGTGRASPLHF. The chain joins TRBV30 to TRBJ1-6, with 9 bases lining up with TRBD1. V gave up 4 bases and J gave up 9 bases; unmatched junction bases: 13. The CDR3 contains 16 residues. Per germline, CDR1 GTSNPN and CDR2 SVGIG (reference sequence). The variable domain in full, with the rest retrieved from reference TRBV30 and TRBJ1-6, is SQTIHQWPATLVQPVGSPLSLECTVEGTSNPNLYWYRQAAGRGLQLLFYSVGIGQISSEVPQNLSASRPQDRQFILSSKKLLLSDSGFYLCAWTSRGTGRASPLHFGNGTRLTVT.